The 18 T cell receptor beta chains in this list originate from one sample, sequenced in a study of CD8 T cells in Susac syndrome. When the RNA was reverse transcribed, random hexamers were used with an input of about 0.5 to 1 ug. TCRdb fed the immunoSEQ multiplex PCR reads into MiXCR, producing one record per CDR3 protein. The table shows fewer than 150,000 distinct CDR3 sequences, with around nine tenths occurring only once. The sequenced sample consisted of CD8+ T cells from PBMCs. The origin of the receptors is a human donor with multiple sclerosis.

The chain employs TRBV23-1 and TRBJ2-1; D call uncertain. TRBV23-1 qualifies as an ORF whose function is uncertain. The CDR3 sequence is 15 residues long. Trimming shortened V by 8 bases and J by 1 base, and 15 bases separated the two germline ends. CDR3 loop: CASGPRSHSYNEQFF. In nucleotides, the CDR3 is TGCGCCAGCGGCCCTAGGAGCCATTCCTACAATGAGCAGTTCTTC.

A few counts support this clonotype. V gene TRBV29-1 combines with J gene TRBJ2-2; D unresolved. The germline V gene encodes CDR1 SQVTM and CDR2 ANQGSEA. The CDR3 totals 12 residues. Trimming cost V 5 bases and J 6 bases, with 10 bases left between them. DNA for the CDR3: TGCAGCGTTAAAAGTAGGGCCGGGGAGCTGTTTTTT. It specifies CSVKSRAGELFF.

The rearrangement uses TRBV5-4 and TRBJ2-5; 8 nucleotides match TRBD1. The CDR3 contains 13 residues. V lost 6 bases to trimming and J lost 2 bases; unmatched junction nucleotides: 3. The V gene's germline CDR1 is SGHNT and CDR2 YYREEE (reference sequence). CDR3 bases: TGTGCCAGCACCCGGGACAGGCAAGAGACCCAGTACTTC. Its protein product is CASTRDRQETQYF.

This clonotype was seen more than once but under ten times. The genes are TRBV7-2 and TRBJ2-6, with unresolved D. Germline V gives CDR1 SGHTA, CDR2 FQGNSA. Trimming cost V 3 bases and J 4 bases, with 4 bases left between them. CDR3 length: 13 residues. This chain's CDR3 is CASSFLGANVLTF. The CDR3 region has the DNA TGTGCCAGCAGCTTCTTGGGGGCCAACGTCCTGACTTTC.

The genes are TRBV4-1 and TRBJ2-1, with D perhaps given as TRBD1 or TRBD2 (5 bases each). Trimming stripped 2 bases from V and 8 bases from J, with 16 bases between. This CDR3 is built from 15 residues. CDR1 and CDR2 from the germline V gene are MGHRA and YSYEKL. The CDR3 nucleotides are TGCGCCAGCAGCCAACATGGGGCTGGAGGCGATGAGCAGTTCTTC. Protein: CASSQHGAGGDEQFF.

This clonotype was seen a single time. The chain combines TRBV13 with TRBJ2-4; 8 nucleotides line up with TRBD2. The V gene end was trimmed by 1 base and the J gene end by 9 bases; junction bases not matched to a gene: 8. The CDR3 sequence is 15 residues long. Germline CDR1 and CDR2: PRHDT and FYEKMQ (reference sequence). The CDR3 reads CASSLVGGAQSIQYF. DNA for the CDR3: TGTGCCAGCAGCTTAGTCGGGGGGGCGCAAAGCATTCAGTACTTC.

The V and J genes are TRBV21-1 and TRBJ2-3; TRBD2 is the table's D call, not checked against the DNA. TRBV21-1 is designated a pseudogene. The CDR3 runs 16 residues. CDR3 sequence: CASSNVTSGRTDTQYF. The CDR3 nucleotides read TGTGCCAGCAGCAATGTGACTAGCGGGAGGACAGATACGCAGTATTTT.

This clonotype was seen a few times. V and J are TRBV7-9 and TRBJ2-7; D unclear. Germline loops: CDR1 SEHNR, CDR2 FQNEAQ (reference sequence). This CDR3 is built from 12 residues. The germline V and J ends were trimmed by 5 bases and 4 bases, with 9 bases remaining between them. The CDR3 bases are TGTGCCAGCAGCCCACAGAATTACGAGCAGTACTTC. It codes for CASSPQNYEQYF.

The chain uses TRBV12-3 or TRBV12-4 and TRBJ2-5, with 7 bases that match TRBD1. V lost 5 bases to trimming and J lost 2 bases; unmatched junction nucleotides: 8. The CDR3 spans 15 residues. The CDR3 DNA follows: TGTGCCAGCAGTCATAGGACAGGCGGACAAGAGACCCAGTACTTC. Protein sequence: CASSHRTGGQETQYF.

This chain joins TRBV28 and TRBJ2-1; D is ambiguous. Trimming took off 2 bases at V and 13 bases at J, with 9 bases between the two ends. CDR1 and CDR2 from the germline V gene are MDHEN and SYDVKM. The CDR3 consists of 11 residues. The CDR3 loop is CASSLGSAQFF. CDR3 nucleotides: TGTGCCAGCAGTTTAGGATCGGCTCAGTTCTTC.

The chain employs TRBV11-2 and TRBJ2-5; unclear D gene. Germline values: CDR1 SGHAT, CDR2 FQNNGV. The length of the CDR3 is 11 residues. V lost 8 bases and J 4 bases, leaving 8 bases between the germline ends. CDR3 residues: CASRFGETQYF. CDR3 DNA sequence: TGTGCCAGCCGATTTGGAGAGACCCAGTACTTC.

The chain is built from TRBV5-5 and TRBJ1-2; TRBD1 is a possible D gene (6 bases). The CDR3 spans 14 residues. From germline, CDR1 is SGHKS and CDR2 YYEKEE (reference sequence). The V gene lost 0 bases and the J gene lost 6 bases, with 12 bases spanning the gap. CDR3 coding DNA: TGTGCCAGCAGCTTGGAAGGGGGAGCGGATGGCTACACCTTC. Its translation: CASSLEGGADGYTF.

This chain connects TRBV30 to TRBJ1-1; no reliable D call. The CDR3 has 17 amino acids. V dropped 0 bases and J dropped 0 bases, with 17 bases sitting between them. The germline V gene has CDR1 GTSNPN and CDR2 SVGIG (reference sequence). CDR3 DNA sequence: TGTGCCTGGAGTGTATACGGCTCCATTTCCATGAACACTGAAGCTTTCTTT. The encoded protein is CAWSVYGSISMNTEAFF. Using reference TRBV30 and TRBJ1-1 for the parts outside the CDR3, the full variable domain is SQTIHQWPATLVQPVGSPLSLECTVEGTSNPNLYWYRQAAGRGLQLLFYSVGIGQISSEVPQNLSASRPQDRQFILSSKKLLLSDSGFYLCAWSVYGSISMNTEAFFGQGTRLTVV.

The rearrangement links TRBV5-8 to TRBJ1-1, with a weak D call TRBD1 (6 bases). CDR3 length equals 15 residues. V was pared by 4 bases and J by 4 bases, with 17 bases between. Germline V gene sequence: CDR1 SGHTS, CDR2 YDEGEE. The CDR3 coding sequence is TGTGCCAGCAGCGGACGCCGGGACATCATCACTGAAGCTTTCTTT. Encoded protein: CASSGRRDIITEAFF.

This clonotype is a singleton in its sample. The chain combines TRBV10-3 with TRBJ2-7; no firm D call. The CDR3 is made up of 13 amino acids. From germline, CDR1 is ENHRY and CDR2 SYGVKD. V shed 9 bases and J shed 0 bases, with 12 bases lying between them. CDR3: CAIKIGDSYEQYF. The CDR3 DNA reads TGTGCCATTAAAATTGGGGACTCCTACGAGCAGTACTTC.

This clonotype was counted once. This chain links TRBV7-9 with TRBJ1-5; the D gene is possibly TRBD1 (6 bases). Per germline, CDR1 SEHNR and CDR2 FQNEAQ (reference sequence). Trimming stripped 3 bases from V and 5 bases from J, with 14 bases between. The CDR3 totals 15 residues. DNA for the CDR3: TGTGCCAGCAGCTTCGCGCCAGGGGTGGATCAGCCCCAGCATTTT. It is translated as CASSFAPGVDQPQHF. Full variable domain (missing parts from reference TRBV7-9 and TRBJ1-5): DTGVSQNPRHKITKRGQNVTFRCDPISEHNRLYWYRQTLGQGPEFLTYFQNEAQLEKSRLLSDRFSAERPKGSFSTLEIQRTEQGDSAMYLCASSFAPGVDQPQHFGDGTRLSIL.

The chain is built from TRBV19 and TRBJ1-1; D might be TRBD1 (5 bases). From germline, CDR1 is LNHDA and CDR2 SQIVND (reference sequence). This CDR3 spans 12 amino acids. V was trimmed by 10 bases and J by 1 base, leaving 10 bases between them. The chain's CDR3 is CATRGGNTEAFF. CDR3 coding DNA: TGTGCCACCCGGGGCGGGAACACTGAAGCTTTCTTT.

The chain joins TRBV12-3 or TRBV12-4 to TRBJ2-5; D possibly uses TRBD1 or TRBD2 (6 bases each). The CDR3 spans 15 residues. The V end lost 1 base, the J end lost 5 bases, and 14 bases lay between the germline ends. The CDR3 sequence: CASSLVRGAGETQYF. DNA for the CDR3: TGTGCCAGCAGTTTAGTGAGGGGGGCGGGGGAGACCCAGTACTTC.